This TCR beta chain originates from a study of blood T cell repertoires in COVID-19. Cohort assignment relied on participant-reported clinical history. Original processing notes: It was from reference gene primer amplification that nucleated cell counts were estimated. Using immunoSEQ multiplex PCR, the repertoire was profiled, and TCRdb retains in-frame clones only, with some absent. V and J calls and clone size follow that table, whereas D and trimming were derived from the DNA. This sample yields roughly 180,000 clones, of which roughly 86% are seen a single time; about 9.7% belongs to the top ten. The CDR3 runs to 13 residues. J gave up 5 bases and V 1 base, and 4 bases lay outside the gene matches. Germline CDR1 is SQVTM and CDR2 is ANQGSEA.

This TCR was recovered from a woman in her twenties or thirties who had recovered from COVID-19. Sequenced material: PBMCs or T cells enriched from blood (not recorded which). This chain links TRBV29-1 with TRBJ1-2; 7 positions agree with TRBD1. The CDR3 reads CSVEGGTAYGYTF. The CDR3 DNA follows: TGCAGCGTTGAAGGAGGGACAGCGTATGGCTACACCTTC.